The sample holds one count of the clone carrying this T cell receptor (beta chain). Its specificity is unknown. Positively selected for CCR7, the CD45RO-negative cells used as naive CD8 cells excluded terminally differentiated effector memory CD45RA+ cells. V was cut by 1 base and J by 3 bases, with 7 bases left in between. The germline gives CDR1 SNHLY, CDR2 FYNNEI. The CDR3 covers 14 residues. These data are taken from a study of shared clonotypes between healthy human individuals. Study results and limitations: Since donors were few, the genetic and exposure-history diversity represented was limited. The generation probabilities recorded for non-shared clonotypes fell below those of clonotypes shared by all four donors.

In the authors' workflow: With immunoSEQ giving junction-only sequences and no quality scores, filtering differed. TCRdb's table, derived via immunoSEQ multiplex PCR, lists solely in-frame clones and lacks some. D and trimming come from the DNA, and the V and J calls and clone size come from that table. This table holds over 2,000,000 clones, just over 90% found once. Sequenced input: naive CD8+ T cells from PBMCs. V gene TRBV2 combines with J gene TRBJ2-1; a weak D match, TRBD1 (5 bases). The source of this sequence is a man younger than 35 in good health. Some clones in this sample may be carry-over from other donors' samples. The CDR3 protein is CASSEEGYYNEQFF. The CDR3 DNA is TGTGCCAGCAGTGAAGAGGGGTACTACAATGAGCAGTTCTTC. The variable domain in full, completed from reference TRBV2 and TRBJ2-1, reads EPEVTQTPSHQVTQMGQEVILRCVPISNHLYFYWYRQILGQKVEFLVSFYNNEISEKSEIFDDQFSVERPDGSNFTLKIRSTKLEDSAMYFCASSEEGYYNEQFFGPGTRLTVL.